The clone carrying this T cell receptor (beta chain) was seen only once. The sample is drawn from a study of blood T cell repertoires in COVID-19. The CDR3 sequence is 14 residues long. The germline V gene has CDR1 SGHRS and CDR2 YFSETQ. The V gene lost 0 bases and the J gene lost 4 bases, with 10 bases spanning the gap. The data were produced by immunoSEQ multiplex PCR, yet TCRdb's version contains in-frame clones alone and is incomplete. Of 200,000 to 300,000 clones in the sample, approximately 90% are singletons; the top ten hold 2.5% to 3%. Sequencing input: PBMCs or T cells enriched from blood (not recorded which). The chain employs TRBV5-1 and TRBJ1-1; D not certain. The receptor was isolated from a woman in her twenties or thirties with acute COVID-19. The CDR3 bases are TGCGCCAGCAGCTTGGTCGCAGAAAGCACTGAAGCTTTCTTT. Its translation: CASSLVAESTEAFF. The full variable domain, its missing parts supplied by reference TRBV5-1 and TRBJ1-1, is KAGVTQTPRYLIKTRGQQVTLSCSPISGHRSVSWYQQTPGQGLQFLFEYFSETQRNKGNFPGRFSGRQFSNSRSEMNVSTLELGDSALYLCASSLVAESTEAFFGQGTRLTVV.